These T cell receptor beta chains were read from a single sample in a study of TIL therapy for anti-PD-1-resistant metastatic lung cancer. The repertoire was sequenced with immunoSEQ multiplex PCR; TCRdb's copy has only in-frame clones and lacks some. The data show 15,000 to 20,000 clones, with under 90% seen just once and around 2.4% held by the top ten. Sample: blood, taken at baseline. All receptors derive from a person between 30 and 79 years old with non-small cell lung cancer. Each CDR3 is given with its conserved first and last residue. D genes are given only for firm matches. Clone size is stated in some rows and not others, as once, few, many or a class when expanded.

d_gene: TRBD1
j_gene: TRBJ2-1
abundance: once
v_gene: TRBV6-5
len: 11
CDR3aa: CASRSGTEKFF
CDR3nt: TGTGCCAGCAGGTCCGGGACAGAGAAGTTCTTC

d_gene: -
j_gene: TRBJ2-3
abundance: -
v_gene: TRBV6-1
len: 14
CDR3aa: CASSEDRTTDTQYF
CDR3nt: TGTGCCAGCAGTGAAGACAGGACGACAGATACGCAGTATTTT

d_gene: -
j_gene: TRBJ2-2
abundance: -
v_gene: TRBV11-3
len: 16
CDR3aa: CASSSGTWVGTGELFF
CDR3nt: TGTGCCAGCAGCTCGGGGACCTGGGTGGGCACCGGGGAGCTGTTTTTT

d_gene: -
j_gene: TRBJ2-3
abundance: -
v_gene: TRBV7-2
len: 14
CDR3aa: CASSLLAAPDTQYF
CDR3nt: TGTGCCAGCAGCTTACTAGCAGCCCCAGATACGCAGTATTTT

d_gene: TRBD1
j_gene: TRBJ2-1
abundance: -
v_gene: TRBV29-1
len: 13
CDR3aa: CSVGQGLDNEQFF
CDR3nt: TGCAGCGTTGGACAGGGTTTGGACAATGAGCAGTTCTTC

d_gene: -
j_gene: TRBJ1-1
abundance: few
v_gene: TRBV5-4
len: 15
CDR3aa: CASSPRTGRNTEAFF
CDR3nt: TGTGCCAGCAGCCCCCGTACAGGTCGAAACACTGAAGCTTTCTTT

d_gene: TRBD1
j_gene: TRBJ2-7
abundance: -
v_gene: TRBV6-6
len: 13
CDR3aa: CASSGTGDYEQYF
CDR3nt: TGTGCCAGCAGTGGGACAGGGGACTACGAGCAGTACTTC

d_gene: TRBD1
j_gene: TRBJ2-7
abundance: -
v_gene: TRBV2
len: 13
CDR3aa: CASAGTGLNEQYF
CDR3nt: TGTGCCAGCGCCGGGACAGGGCTAAACGAGCAGTACTTC

d_gene: -
j_gene: TRBJ1-4
abundance: -
v_gene: TRBV28
len: 14
CDR3aa: CASFSKGTGEKLFF
CDR3nt: TGTGCCAGCTTTTCCAAGGGTACTGGTGAAAAACTGTTTTTT

d_gene: TRBD1
j_gene: TRBJ1-1
abundance: -
v_gene: TRBV7-9
len: 13
CDR3aa: CASSFTGGAEAFF
CDR3nt: TGTGCCAGCAGTTTTACAGGGGGCGCTGAAGCTTTCTTT

d_gene: -
j_gene: TRBJ1-1
abundance: -
v_gene: TRBV27
len: 14
CDR3aa: CASGEGTRLIEAFF
CDR3nt: TGTGCCAGCGGAGAGGGGACGCGCCTTATTGAAGCTTTCTTT

d_gene: -
j_gene: TRBJ2-7
abundance: -
v_gene: TRBV4-2
len: 12
CDR3aa: CASSATSVEQYF
CDR3nt: TGTGCCAGCAGCGCAACTAGTGTCGAGCAGTACTTC

d_gene: -
j_gene: TRBJ1-5
abundance: -
v_gene: TRBV7-9
len: 14
CDR3aa: CASSLGQGNQPQHF
CDR3nt: TGTGCCAGCAGCTTAGGCCAGGGCAATCAGCCCCAGCATTTT

d_gene: -
j_gene: TRBJ2-3
abundance: -
v_gene: TRBV15
len: 14
CDR3aa: CATSRALSTDTQYF
CDR3nt: TGTGCCACCAGCAGAGCCCTTAGCACAGATACGCAGTATTTT

d_gene: -
j_gene: TRBJ1-3
abundance: -
v_gene: TRBV14
len: 12
CDR3aa: CASGSSGNTIYF
CDR3nt: TGTGCCAGCGGGAGCTCTGGAAACACCATATATTTT

d_gene: -
j_gene: TRBJ1-2
abundance: -
v_gene: TRBV11-1
len: 15
CDR3aa: CASSLGPGTSYGYTF
CDR3nt: TGTGCCAGCAGCTTAGGGCCGGGGACTAGCTATGGCTACACCTTC

d_gene: TRBD1
j_gene: TRBJ1-2
abundance: -
v_gene: TRBV2
len: 13
CDR3aa: CASSERQGYGYTF
CDR3nt: TGTGCCAGCAGTGAAAGACAGGGCTATGGCTACACCTTC

d_gene: TRBD1
j_gene: TRBJ1-4
abundance: -
v_gene: TRBV28
len: 12
CDR3aa: CASSQGEEKLFF
CDR3nt: TGTGCCAGCAGTCAGGGGGAAGAAAAACTGTTTTTT

d_gene: TRBD1
j_gene: TRBJ2-7
abundance: -
v_gene: TRBV28
len: 13
CDR3aa: CASSSGTGVEQYF
CDR3nt: TGTGCCAGCAGTTCCGGGACAGGGGTCGAGCAGTACTTC

d_gene: TRBD2
j_gene: TRBJ2-1
abundance: -
v_gene: TRBV25-1
len: 15
CDR3aa: CASSDLAGDYNEQFF
CDR3nt: TGTGCCAGCAGTGACCTAGCGGGCGACTACAATGAGCAGTTCTTC

d_gene: -
j_gene: TRBJ1-1
abundance: few
v_gene: TRBV5-1
len: 14
CDR3aa: CASSFNQVNTEAFF
CDR3nt: TGCGCCAGCAGCTTCAATCAGGTGAACACTGAAGCTTTCTTT

d_gene: -
j_gene: TRBJ1-4
abundance: -
v_gene: TRBV5-1
len: 15
CDR3aa: CASSLAGSDNEKLFF
CDR3nt: TGCGCCAGCAGCTTGGCCGGGAGTGATAATGAAAAACTGTTTTTT

d_gene: TRBD2
j_gene: TRBJ2-7
abundance: -
v_gene: TRBV10-2
len: 14
CDR3aa: CASSGTSGSYEQYF
CDR3nt: TGCGCCAGCAGTGGGACTAGCGGGAGTTACGAGCAGTACTTC